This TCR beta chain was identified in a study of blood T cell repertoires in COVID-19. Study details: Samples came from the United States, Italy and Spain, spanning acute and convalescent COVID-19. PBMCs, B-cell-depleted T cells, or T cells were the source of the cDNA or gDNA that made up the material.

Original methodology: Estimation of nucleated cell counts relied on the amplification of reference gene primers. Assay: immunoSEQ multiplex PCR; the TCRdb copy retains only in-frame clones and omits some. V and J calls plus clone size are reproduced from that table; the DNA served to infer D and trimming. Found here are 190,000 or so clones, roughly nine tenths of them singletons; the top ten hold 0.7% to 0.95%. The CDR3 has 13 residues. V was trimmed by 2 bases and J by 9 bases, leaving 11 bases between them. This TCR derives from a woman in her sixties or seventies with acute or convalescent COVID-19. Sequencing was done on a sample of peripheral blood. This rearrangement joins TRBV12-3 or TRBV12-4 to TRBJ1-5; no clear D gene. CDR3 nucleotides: TGTGCCAGCAGTTTAAACGGGGAATCGCCCCAGCATTTT. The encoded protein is CASSLNGESPQHF.